These T cell receptor beta chains were read from a single sample in a study of blood T cell repertoires in COVID-19. Sequenced by immunoSEQ multiplex PCR; TCRdb stores in-frame clones only, minus some. The sample contains about 480,000 clones, more than 75% of which appear only once. The sequenced sample consisted of PBMCs or T cells enriched from blood (not recorded which). Receptors were obtained from a woman in her thirties or forties who had recovered from COVID-19. CDR3s leave out the opening cysteine and the closing phenylalanine or tryptophan. Each record gives: V gene, J gene, CDR3 protein.

v_call: TRBV5-1
j_call: TRBJ1-1
cdr3_aa: ASSHYGELGTEAF

v_call: TRBV9
j_call: TRBJ2-1
cdr3_aa: ASSGSGDLNEQF

v_call: TRBV6-5
j_call: TRBJ1-2
cdr3_aa: ASSSGTGENYGYT

v_call: TRBV4-3
j_call: TRBJ1-3
cdr3_aa: ASSPQGAGNTIY

v_call: TRBV5-1
j_call: TRBJ2-7
cdr3_aa: ASSRPTSGGRSYEQY

v_call: TRBV11-2
j_call: TRBJ1-2
cdr3_aa: ASSLGTGGKGYT

v_call: TRBV4-3
j_call: TRBJ2-3
cdr3_aa: ASSQDRTGGVTDTQY

v_call: TRBV3-1/TRBV3-2
j_call: TRBJ1-1
cdr3_aa: ASSQGQVTEAF

v_call: TRBV3-1/TRBV3-2
j_call: TRBJ1-3
cdr3_aa: ASSQDPARFGSTIY

v_call: TRBV6-5
j_call: TRBJ2-3
cdr3_aa: ASHTSGEGGNTQY

v_call: TRBV5-1
j_call: TRBJ2-2
cdr3_aa: ASSWDRGRRAGELF

v_call: TRBV7-2
j_call: TRBJ2-7
cdr3_aa: ASSLAGQLRSYEQY

v_call: TRBV20-1
j_call: TRBJ2-1
cdr3_aa: SASTRGTGGNEQF

v_call: TRBV2
j_call: TRBJ1-4
cdr3_aa: ASSARDRSNEKLF

v_call: TRBV24-1
j_call: TRBJ2-5
cdr3_aa: ATSLGKAGGLGETQY

v_call: TRBV7-9
j_call: TRBJ1-3
cdr3_aa: ASSFLKAGNTIY

v_call: TRBV6-5
j_call: TRBJ2-3
cdr3_aa: ASRPDSIPDTQY

v_call: TRBV11-2
j_call: TRBJ2-7
cdr3_aa: ASSTRDRADYEQY

v_call: TRBV5-6
j_call: TRBJ2-7
cdr3_aa: ASSYASQGAYEQY

v_call: TRBV9
j_call: TRBJ2-1
cdr3_aa: ASSVSASSYNEQF

v_call: TRBV12-3/TRBV12-4
j_call: TRBJ1-6
cdr3_aa: ASKMDRDLLH

v_call: TRBV24-1
j_call: TRBJ1-2
cdr3_aa: ATSGPPEEVGYT

v_call: TRBV19
j_call: TRBJ1-2
cdr3_aa: ASSIGDRRINYGYT

v_call: TRBV20-1
j_call: TRBJ1-2
cdr3_aa: SASSRGGGYT

v_call: TRBV19
j_call: TRBJ1-5
cdr3_aa: ASSPGREGQPQH

v_call: TRBV5-8
j_call: TRBJ2-1
cdr3_aa: ASSRGMNNEQF

v_call: TRBV7-9
j_call: TRBJ2-1
cdr3_aa: ASSLTSGLF

v_call: TRBV7-2
j_call: TRBJ2-1
cdr3_aa: ASSFLPSVNEQF

v_call: TRBV24-1
j_call: TRBJ2-1
cdr3_aa: ATSDDRSDTYNEQF

v_call: TRBV6-5
j_call: TRBJ2-7
cdr3_aa: ASRGWGQGDEQY

v_call: TRBV11-3
j_call: TRBJ2-1
cdr3_aa: ASSPGSSYNEQF

v_call: TRBV5-6
j_call: TRBJ1-2
cdr3_aa: ASNDRPYGYT

v_call: TRBV19
j_call: TRBJ1-5
cdr3_aa: ASGGRPPNQPQH

v_call: TRBV4-1
j_call: TRBJ1-3
cdr3_aa: ASSPRISGNTIY

v_call: TRBV9
j_call: TRBJ1-6
cdr3_aa: ASSAAMHGSPLH

v_call: TRBV19
j_call: TRBJ1-2
cdr3_aa: ASSIDGQGRVGYT

v_call: TRBV7-9
j_call: TRBJ2-7
cdr3_aa: ASSPTSGRASYEQY

v_call: TRBV2
j_call: TRBJ1-5
cdr3_aa: ATSRQVSNQPQH

v_call: TRBV30
j_call: TRBJ1-2
cdr3_aa: AWSRGTQNYGYT

v_call: TRBV5-1
j_call: TRBJ2-7
cdr3_aa: ASSGGLAGVGDQEQY

v_call: TRBV18
j_call: TRBJ1-5
cdr3_aa: ASSGGGAYGQPQH

v_call: TRBV7-2
j_call: TRBJ1-2
cdr3_aa: ASSSGTVDYGHT

v_call: TRBV19
j_call: TRBJ1-2
cdr3_aa: ASSTVGTGYYGYT

v_call: TRBV7-9
j_call: TRBJ1-2
cdr3_aa: ALGGYGYT

v_call: TRBV18
j_call: TRBJ2-3
cdr3_aa: ASSPEPGQPTDTQY

v_call: TRBV18
j_call: TRBJ2-1
cdr3_aa: ASSPRAGQLGEQF

v_call: TRBV6-5
j_call: TRBJ2-2
cdr3_aa: ASSLAGANTGELF

v_call: TRBV9
j_call: TRBJ2-1
cdr3_aa: ASSVDGGVSYNEQF

v_call: TRBV7-9
j_call: TRBJ2-3
cdr3_aa: ASSFIRGHLSTDTQY

v_call: TRBV24-1
j_call: TRBJ2-5
cdr3_aa: ATSDSGLAGKETQY

v_call: TRBV21-1
j_call: TRBJ1-2
cdr3_aa: ATGTATGYT

v_call: TRBV6-2/TRBV6-3
j_call: TRBJ2-2
cdr3_aa: ASSPAGFTGELF

v_call: TRBV18
j_call: TRBJ1-3
cdr3_aa: ASFNGAGNTIY

v_call: TRBV6-4
j_call: TRBJ2-1
cdr3_aa: ASSPGLASYNEQF

v_call: TRBV6-5
j_call: TRBJ2-5
cdr3_aa: ASSPLALSQETQY

v_call: TRBV6-5
j_call: TRBJ2-1
cdr3_aa: ARNRGRVADNEQF

v_call: TRBV12-3/TRBV12-4
j_call: TRBJ1-1
cdr3_aa: ASSPGTPEAF

v_call: TRBV4-3
j_call: TRBJ2-7
cdr3_aa: ASSQDGIAGPPYEQY

v_call: TRBV19
j_call: TRBJ1-1
cdr3_aa: ASSTRTENTEAF